The TCR beta chain under discussion was sequenced for a study of siplizumab effects on memory and regulatory T cells (dated by TCRdb to between 2018 and 2021). As for the study more broadly: The study looked at the effect of siplizumab, an anti-CD2 antibody, on alloreactive T-cell subsets in allogeneic mixed lymphocyte reactions made from human PBMCs.

As regards this clone: The clone's antigen remains unknown. No much larger clone is present one base from it, and per-base qualities are unavailable.

Receptor libraries were prepared by the immunoSEQ multiplex PCR assay. The deep sequencing platform assayed about 91,000 TCR templates per sample. Genomic DNA extracted from sorted T cells was used for TCRbeta CDR3 sequencing. From the authors' description of their analysis: The R programming language was used for clonal analysis of TCRbeta CDR3 data. Comparing unstimulated samples against CFSE-low samples taken after the reaction was how alloreactive CD4+ and CD8+ clones were defined. By matching sequences to the repertoires of sorted unstimulated Treg and non-Treg cells, each alloreactive CD4+ clone was assigned a regulatory or non-regulatory origin. Imported from immuneACCESS, the table was reduced by TCRdb to in-frame sequences with V and J called. These copies leave out some clones; in studies compared against another copy, an unresolved V gene accounts for under half, and the cause of the remainder is not known. D and trimming were read from the DNA, whereas the V and J calls and clone size are those reported in that table. Within this sample are around 100,000 clones, with 75% to 95% of them counted one time only. The ten largest clones capture 0.13% to 0.15% of the sample.

TCRbeta CDR3 sequencing was performed on sorted unstimulated T cells and on proliferating T cells recovered from mixed lymphocyte reactions. Fresh whole blood from approximately ten HLA-typed healthy donors was used to isolate PBMCs. Overall study outcomes, separate from this receptor: A naive or memory phenotype could not be assigned to roughly 75-96% of proliferating CD4+ or CD8+ clones. Of the alloreactive CD4+ clones that could be mapped, the Treg-derived share averaged about 67% with siplizumab compared with approximately 30% in control reactions. Compared with memory T cells, unstimulated naive T cells appeared more diverse, and naive cells seemed to make a substantial contribution to the alloresponse. Because sequences at frequencies below about 10^-5 were poorly captured, only a minor fraction of alloreactive clones could be mapped back to unstimulated subsets. Siplizumab significantly reduced the cumulative frequency of alloreactive sequences traceable to unstimulated CD4+ memory T cells. Whether proliferating Tregs from siplizumab cultures were suppressive was not functionally confirmed.

Including the terminal cysteine and phenylalanine, the CDR3 comprises 13 residues. Only the CDR3 region is kept as DNA, spanning 39 bases read in frame from base 1. At the junction V is shortened by 3 bases and J by 7 bases, with 13 bases in between. For CDR1 and CDR2, the germline V gene (reference sequence) lists GTSNPN and SVGIG. The chain is encoded by TRBV30 joined to TRBJ2-1, and TRBD2 may be the D gene, going by 6 matching bases. The TCR originated in a human donor in good health. The sequencing input was CD4+ T cells sorted from blood. The nucleotides read TGTGCCTGGAGACTAGCTGCAGGGAATGAGCAGTTCTTC. Translation gives CAWRLAAGNEQFF. The reference TRBV30 and TRBJ2-1 proteins fill in what lies around the CDR3, so the full variable domain reads SQTIHQWPATLVQPVGSPLSLECTVEGTSNPNLYWYRQAAGRGLQLLFYSVGIGQISSEVPQNLSASRPQDRQFILSSKKLLLSDSGFYLCAWRLAAGNEQFFGPGTRLTVL.